The rows below give T cell receptor beta chains drawn from one sample of a study of beta chain features in type 1 diabetes. Sequencing used immunoSEQ multiplex PCR; TCRdb keeps in-frame clones, though not all of them. The table includes roughly 240,000 clones, 68% detected once. The sample comprised naive CD4+ T cells from blood. The receptors were gathered from a man aged 25-45 years in good health. Both conserved end residues are part of each CDR3. D genes are given only for firm matches. Rows give clone size only sometimes, using once, few, many, or a class for an expanded clone.

V gene: TRBV29-1; J gene: TRBJ2-3; D gene: .; CDR3 length: 13; clone size: .; CDR3 DNA: TGCAGCGTCGAGGGGGATACCACAGATACGCAGTATTTT; CDR3 protein: CSVEGDTTDTQYF
V gene: TRBV7-2; J gene: TRBJ2-1; D gene: TRBD2; CDR3 length: 16; clone size: few; CDR3 DNA: TGTGCCAGCAGCTTAGCGGCTAGCGGGACCGGTAATGAGCAGTTCTTC; CDR3 protein: CASSLAASGTGNEQFF
V gene: TRBV6-1; J gene: TRBJ2-1; D gene: .; CDR3 length: 12; clone size: few; CDR3 DNA: TGTGCCAGCAGTGAACGGGGCAATGAGCAGTTCTTC; CDR3 protein: CASSERGNEQFF
V gene: TRBV15; J gene: TRBJ2-5; D gene: .; CDR3 length: 14; clone size: .; CDR3 DNA: TGTGCCACCAGCAGAGTTGGCATTCAAGAGACCCAGTACTTC; CDR3 protein: CATSRVGIQETQYF
V gene: TRBV6-5; J gene: TRBJ2-7; D gene: .; CDR3 length: 12; clone size: .; CDR3 DNA: TGTGCCGCCCGGGACGCAACCTACGAGCAGTACTTC; CDR3 protein: CAARDATYEQYF
V gene: TRBV7-9; J gene: TRBJ2-3; D gene: TRBD2; CDR3 length: 15; clone size: .; CDR3 DNA: TGTGCCAGCAGCAGAACTAGCGGGGGGCCAGATACGCAGTATTTT; CDR3 protein: CASSRTSGGPDTQYF
V gene: TRBV29-1; J gene: TRBJ2-5; D gene: TRBD1; CDR3 length: 13; clone size: few; CDR3 DNA: TGCAGCGTTGGACAGGGGGCATGGGAGACCCAGTACTTC; CDR3 protein: CSVGQGAWETQYF
V gene: TRBV5-6; J gene: TRBJ2-7; D gene: .; CDR3 length: 15; clone size: .; CDR3 DNA: TGTGCCAGCAGCTTGGAAGGTGTCGGCGCCTACGAGCAGTACTTC; CDR3 protein: CASSLEGVGAYEQYF
V gene: TRBV5-6; J gene: TRBJ1-1; D gene: TRBD1; CDR3 length: 17; clone size: .; CDR3 DNA: TGTGCCAGCAGCTTGGGCCGACTCCGGGACAGGGGCACTGAAGCTTTCTTT; CDR3 protein: CASSLGRLRDRGTEAFF
V gene: TRBV18; J gene: TRBJ2-1; D gene: .; CDR3 length: 13; clone size: .; CDR3 DNA: TGTGCCAGCTCACCACCCGGCTACAATGAGCAGTTCTTC; CDR3 protein: CASSPPGYNEQFF
V gene: TRBV5-1; J gene: TRBJ2-1; D gene: TRBD2; CDR3 length: 16; clone size: .; CDR3 DNA: TGCGCCAGCAGACTGACTAGCGGGAGGGCCTACAATGAGCAGTTCTTC; CDR3 protein: CASRLTSGRAYNEQFF
V gene: TRBV19; J gene: TRBJ1-1; D gene: TRBD1; CDR3 length: 14; clone size: .; CDR3 DNA: TGTGCCAGTAGTTTTACAGGGGTGAACACTGAAGCTTTCTTT; CDR3 protein: CASSFTGVNTEAFF
V gene: TRBV9; J gene: TRBJ2-3; D gene: TRBD1; CDR3 length: 12; clone size: once; CDR3 DNA: TGTGCCAGCAGCGCCGACAGGGGGCACTTATATTTT; CDR3 protein: CASSADRGHLYF
V gene: TRBV6-6; J gene: TRBJ2-7; D gene: TRBD1; CDR3 length: 15; clone size: .; CDR3 DNA: TGTGCCAGCAGTTACGGGACAGGGTATGGGTACGAGCAGTACTTC; CDR3 protein: CASSYGTGYGYEQYF
V gene: TRBV9; J gene: TRBJ2-3; D gene: .; CDR3 length: 13; clone size: .; CDR3 DNA: TGTGCCAGCAGCGTAGTAACAGAGGATACGCAGTATTTT; CDR3 protein: CASSVVTEDTQYF
V gene: TRBV29-1; J gene: TRBJ2-3; D gene: .; CDR3 length: 14; clone size: few; CDR3 DNA: TGCAGCGTTGAAGTCGGATACTTCACAGATACGCAGTATTTT; CDR3 protein: CSVEVGYFTDTQYF
V gene: TRBV7-2; J gene: TRBJ2-7; D gene: .; CDR3 length: 14; clone size: few; CDR3 DNA: TGTGCCAGCAGCTTAGGAGGGGGAACCTACGAGCAGTACTTC; CDR3 protein: CASSLGGGTYEQYF
V gene: TRBV7-2; J gene: TRBJ2-1; D gene: .; CDR3 length: 15; clone size: once; CDR3 DNA: TGTGCCAGCAGCGGCCAGGCGGGAAGATGGAATGAGCAGTTCTTC; CDR3 protein: CASSGQAGRWNEQFF
V gene: TRBV11-2; J gene: TRBJ2-3; D gene: TRBD2; CDR3 length: 16; clone size: .; CDR3 DNA: TGTGCCAGCAGCCTGCTAGCGGGGGCGACCTACGATACGCAGTATTTT; CDR3 protein: CASSLLAGATYDTQYF
V gene: TRBV7-6; J gene: TRBJ1-1; D gene: .; CDR3 length: 17; clone size: .; CDR3 DNA: TGTGCCAGCAGCTGGCCTCGGGGAAATGTTGTGAACACTGAAGCTTTCTTT; CDR3 protein: CASSWPRGNVVNTEAFF
V gene: TRBV4-3; J gene: TRBJ2-6; D gene: .; CDR3 length: 18; clone size: .; CDR3 DNA: TGCGCCAGCAGCCAAGAAATAATCAGGAGCTCTGGGGCCAACGTCCTGACTTTC; CDR3 protein: CASSQEIIRSSGANVLTF
V gene: TRBV2; J gene: TRBJ2-4; D gene: .; CDR3 length: 13; clone size: .; CDR3 DNA: TGTGCCAGCAGGCCACCAGCCAAAAACATTCAGTACTTC; CDR3 protein: CASRPPAKNIQYF
V gene: TRBV6-5; J gene: TRBJ2-7; D gene: TRBD1; CDR3 length: 16; clone size: .; CDR3 DNA: TGTGCCAGCAGTTACTCCGGACAGGGGAAAACCTACGAGCAGTACTTC; CDR3 protein: CASSYSGQGKTYEQYF
V gene: TRBV29-1; J gene: TRBJ2-7; D gene: TRBD1; CDR3 length: 13; clone size: few; CDR3 DNA: TGCAGCGTTGCTGGACAGGGGAACTACGAGCAGTACTTC; CDR3 protein: CSVAGQGNYEQYF
V gene: TRBV5-4; J gene: TRBJ2-1; D gene: TRBD2; CDR3 length: 15; clone size: .; CDR3 DNA: TGTGCCAGCAGCCCCTCGAGCGGGGGGGACTATGAGCAGTTCTTC; CDR3 protein: CASSPSSGGDYEQFF
V gene: TRBV5-4; J gene: TRBJ2-5; D gene: .; CDR3 length: 13; clone size: .; CDR3 DNA: TGTGCCAGCAGCAGGGACGGTACGGAGACCCAGTACTTC; CDR3 protein: CASSRDGTETQYF
V gene: TRBV15; J gene: TRBJ2-1; D gene: .; CDR3 length: 15; clone size: .; CDR3 DNA: TGTGCCACCAGCAGAGCCTGGGGACGGAACAATGAGCAGTTCTTC; CDR3 protein: CATSRAWGRNNEQFF